The rows below give T cell receptor beta chains drawn from one sample of a study of T cells after yellow fever vaccination. TCRdb reprocessed the 5' RACE reads with MiXCR, giving one entry per CDR3 protein. The repertoire consists of some 350,000 distinct CDR3 sequences, with about 4% occurring once and the leading ten covering roughly 25%. This specimen was PBMCs, taken 5 days after the yellow fever booster vaccination. These receptors all stem from a man in his late teens or twenties who received the YFV17D yellow fever vaccine. Both conserved end residues are part of each CDR3. D genes are given only for firm matches. The size entry is marked missing in some rows and otherwise reads once, few, many or a size class.

>few|TRBV5-1|TRBJ2-1|.|14
TGCGCCAGCAGCAAGGACTACCGGCTCGGTGAGCAGTTCTTC
CASSKDYRLGEQFF
>.|TRBV20-1|TRBJ1-6|.|15
TGCAGTGCTAGAGACCACCGGGGGGCTGGATCACCCCTCCACTTT
CSARDHRGAGSPLHF
>few|TRBV10-3|TRBJ1-5|.|13
TGTGCCATCAGTCAGGGCCCCGTTCAGCCCCAGCATTTT
CAISQGPVQPQHF
>few|TRBV20-1|TRBJ1-6|.|15
TGCAGTGCCACCGACACGAGCTCCTATAATTCACCCCTCCACTTT
CSATDTSSYNSPLHF
>.|TRBV24-1|TRBJ2-3|TRBD1|15
TGTGCCACCAGTGATCGGGACAGAGGCACAGATACGCAGTATTTT
CATSDRDRGTDTQYF
>many|TRBV4-1|TRBJ1-5|.|15
TGCGCCAGCAGCCAAGACGCCAGTTTTAATCAGCCCCAGCATTTT
CASSQDASFNQPQHF
>.|TRBV4-2|TRBJ1-5|.|15
TGTGCCAGCAGCCAAACGGCAGACCGCAATCAGCCCCAGCATTTT
CASSQTADRNQPQHF
>many|TRBV3-1|TRBJ1-2|TRBD1|15
TGTGCCAGCAGCCAGACTCAGACAGGGGGATTGGGCTACACCTTC
CASSQTQTGGLGYTF
>.|TRBV19|TRBJ1-5|.|13
TGTGCCAGTAGTATAATCGCGAATCAGCCCCAGCATTTT
CASSIIANQPQHF
>few|TRBV12-3/TRBV12-4|TRBJ2-7|.|13
TGTGCCAGCAGTTTAGGCAGATACTACGAGCAGTACTTC
CASSLGRYYEQYF
>few|TRBV12-3/TRBV12-4|TRBJ2-5|TRBD2|14
TGTGCCAGCAGTCCCGGGGGGGCCGTTCAGACCCAGTACTTC
CASSPGGAVQTQYF
>many|TRBV20-1|TRBJ1-1|TRBD1|15
TGCAGTGCTAGATCGTCGGGACAGGGTGGCACTGAAGCTTTCTTT
CSARSSGQGGTEAFF
>few|TRBV12-5|TRBJ1-3|.|16
TGTGCTAGTGGTTTGGTAATAAGGGGCTCTGGAAACACCATATATTTT
CASGLVIRGSGNTIYF
>few|TRBV20-1|TRBJ1-2|.|14
TGCAGTGCTAGGAGAGGAGGATCTCTTGAGGGCTACACCTTC
CSARRGGSLEGYTF
>few|TRBV11-2|TRBJ2-5|.|17
TGTGCCAGCAGCTTATTTCCTCTCGGCTCGGAGGGAGGAACCCAGTACTTC
CASSLFPLGSEGGTQYF
>few|TRBV3-1|TRBJ1-4|.|14
TGTGCCAGCAGCCGACGACAGAGAAATGAAAAACTGTTTTTT
CASSRRQRNEKLFF
>.|TRBV7-7|TRBJ2-5|TRBD2|18
TGTGCTAGCAGCTTGGGCCTAGCGGGGGGCTCGTACCAAGAGACCCAGTACTTC
CASSLGLAGGSYQETQYF
>few|TRBV6-6|TRBJ2-3|.|14
TGTGCCAGCAGTTACTCAGCCTCAGGGGATACGCAGTATTTT
CASSYSASGDTQYF
>few|TRBV7-2|TRBJ2-6|.|11
TGTGCCGGACGAGGAGCCAACGTCCTGACTTTC
CAGRGANVLTF
>.|TRBV7-9|TRBJ2-7|.|13
TGTGCCAGCAGCCCTACTGCATCCTACGAGCAGTACTTC
CASSPTASYEQYF
>few|TRBV4-2|TRBJ2-2|.|17
TGTGCCAGCAGCCAAGATCCCCCCCGGAGGGGCACCGGGGAGCTGTTTTTT
CASSQDPPRRGTGELFF
>few|TRBV18|TRBJ2-3|TRBD2|16
TGTGCCAGCTCACCAGGTATAGCGGGGACCACAGATACGCAGTATTTT
CASSPGIAGTTDTQYF
>few|TRBV5-5|TRBJ1-2|.|12
TGTGCCAGCGGTCCAGGCGGCTATGGCTACACCTTC
CASGPGGYGYTF
>many|TRBV6-1|TRBJ1-5|.|12
TGTGCCAGCAGACAGGGTTATCAGCCCCAGCATTTT
CASRQGYQPQHF
>.|TRBV23-1|TRBJ2-1|TRBD1|19
TGCGCCAGCAGCCAGCCCCGGGGCAGGGGGCCGGGCGGGCCGAATGAGCAGTTCTTC
CASSQPRGRGPGGPNEQFF
>few|TRBV20-1|TRBJ2-1|.|16
TGCAGTGCGGCACCCCTGGGGGGTGTAGTAGCCGCTGAGCAGTTCTTC
CSAAPLGGVVAAEQFF
>few|TRBV29-1|TRBJ2-3|TRBD2|18
TGCAGCGCCCGGGAGGGGCCGAGACTAGCGGGGGTCACAGATACGCAGTATTTT
CSAREGPRLAGVTDTQYF
>few|TRBV9|TRBJ2-3|TRBD2|16
TGTGCCAGCAGCTTAGGGACTAGCGGGGGGCCAGATACGCAGTATTTT
CASSLGTSGGPDTQYF
>many|TRBV5-1|TRBJ2-3|TRBD2|19
TGCGCCAGCAGCTTGGCCGGGACTAGCGGGTTGTCGGGCACAGATACGCAGTATTTT
CASSLAGTSGLSGTDTQYF
>few|TRBV9|TRBJ2-7|TRBD1|15
TGTGCCAGCAGCGTCTTCCCAGGACAGGCGGACGAGCAGTACTTC
CASSVFPGQADEQYF
>.|TRBV5-1|TRBJ1-2|.|14
TGCGCCAGCAGCCTAACGACGAACAGAGAGGGCTACACCTTC
CASSLTTNREGYTF
>.|TRBV6-1|TRBJ1-5|.|16
TGTGCCAGCAATGGGGGGGGTTGGAAGGTGAATCAGCCCCAGCATTTT
CASNGGGWKVNQPQHF
>.|TRBV7-2|TRBJ2-3|.|13
TGTGCCAGCAGCTTAGCGTGGGGGGATACGCAGTATTTT
CASSLAWGDTQYF
>.|TRBV5-1|TRBJ1-3|TRBD1|14
TGCGCCAGCAGCACCGGGACAGAGTGGAACACCATATATTTT
CASSTGTEWNTIYF
>many|TRBV7-2|TRBJ2-1|.|15
TGTGCCAGCAGCCCCCAACTGGGGTCCTACAATGAGCAGTTCTTC
CASSPQLGSYNEQFF
>many|TRBV7-9|TRBJ1-6|.|15
TGTGCCAGCAGCTTAACCGGGGAAGTCGATTCACCCCTCCACTTT
CASSLTGEVDSPLHF
>few|TRBV5-1|TRBJ1-1|TRBD1|15
TGCGCCAGCAGCCGGGACAGGGGGATGAACACTGAAGCTTTCTTT
CASSRDRGMNTEAFF
>few|TRBV5-1|TRBJ1-2|.|11
TGCGCCAGCAGCTTGGGTGACAGGTACACCTTC
CASSLGDRYTF
>many|TRBV7-2|TRBJ1-1|.|13
TGTGCCAGCAGCTTTAGGCAGAACACTGAAGCTTTCTTT
CASSFRQNTEAFF
>.|TRBV28|TRBJ1-3|.|16
TGTGCCAGCAGTTCCGCCAGGACCCGCTCTGGAAACACCATATATTTT
CASSSARTRSGNTIYF